This TCR beta chain was identified in a study of shared clonotypes between healthy human individuals. As for the study in general: The plates for each donor numbered three CD4 naive, three CD4 memory, two CD8 naive and one CD8 memory.

Germline CDR1 SEHNR, CDR2 FQNEAQ (reference sequence). The CDR3 is 17 amino acids. Trimming removed 4 bases at V and 7 bases at J, with 24 bases between. Assay execution proceeded at the deep level. Repertoires were generated with immunoSEQ multiplex PCR, while TCRdb's copy carries only in-frame clones and drops some. The sample consists of about 2.3 million clones, over 90% of them appearing once. The source is a man aged 18 to 35 in good health. Some clones in this sample may be carry-over from other donors' samples. This chain uses TRBV7-9 with TRBJ2-3; possibly TRBD2 for D (6 bases). The material sequenced was naive CD4+ T cells from PBMCs. The sample's subset: CD45RA+ positively selected. The CDR3 DNA sequence: TGTGCCAGCAGCTCTTTAAGACGGGAGCGTGCTCTCCATACGCAGTATTTT. It codes for CASSSLRRERALHTQYF.